This record looks at one T cell receptor (beta chain) sequence and its context. Antigen unknown. Time point defined: pre-treatment sample, taken before nivolumab and TIL therapy. The tumor samples were excised metastases, mostly pleural nodules or supraclavicular lymph nodes. Tumors were harvested before any PD-1/PD-L1 blockade. Enrollment ran from 2017 to early 2020. The immunoSEQ assay was v3. TCRdb's table, derived via immunoSEQ multiplex PCR, lists solely in-frame clones and lacks some. Of about 50,000 clones detected, less than 75% appear once; the ten largest clones hold around 5.4%. This record belongs to a study of TIL therapy for anti-PD-1-resistant metastatic lung cancer. Study-level background: Median tumor mutation burden was about 1.5 mutations per megabase.

V dropped 8 bases and J dropped 2 bases, with 10 bases sitting between them. This CDR3 contains 12 residues. Germline values: CDR1 MNHNS, CDR2 SASEGT. Regarding the study as a whole: TIL cultures after expansion showed higher clonality and lower diversity than baseline tumor (median roughly 6% vs 31%).

The sample was tumor tissue, taken at baseline. The chain is built from TRBV6-1 and TRBJ2-7; no firm D call. The sequence was collected from a person between 30 and 79 years old with non-small cell lung cancer. CDR3: CASALGTYEQYF. In DNA form, the CDR3 reads TGTGCCAGCGCCTTGGGTACCTACGAGCAGTACTTC.